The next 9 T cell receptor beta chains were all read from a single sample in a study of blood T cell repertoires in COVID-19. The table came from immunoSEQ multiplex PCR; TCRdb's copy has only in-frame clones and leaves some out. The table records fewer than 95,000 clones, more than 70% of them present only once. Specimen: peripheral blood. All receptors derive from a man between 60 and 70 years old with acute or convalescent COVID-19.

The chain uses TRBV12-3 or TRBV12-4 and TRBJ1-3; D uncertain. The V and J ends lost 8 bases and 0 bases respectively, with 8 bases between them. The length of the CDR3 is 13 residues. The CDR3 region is CASGQFSGNTIYF. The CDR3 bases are TGTGCCAGCGGCCAGTTCTCTGGAAACACCATATATTTT.

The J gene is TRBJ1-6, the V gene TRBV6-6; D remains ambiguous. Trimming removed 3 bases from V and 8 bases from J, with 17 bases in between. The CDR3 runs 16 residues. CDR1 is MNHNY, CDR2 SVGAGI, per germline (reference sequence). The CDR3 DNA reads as TGTGCCAGCAGTTATCTATCCGGAGCGGAATATTCACCCCTCCACTTT. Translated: CASSYLSGAEYSPLHF.

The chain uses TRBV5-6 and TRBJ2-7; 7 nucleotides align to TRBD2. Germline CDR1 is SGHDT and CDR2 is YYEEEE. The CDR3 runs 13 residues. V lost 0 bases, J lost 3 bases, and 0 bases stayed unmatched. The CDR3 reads CASSLASGYEQYF. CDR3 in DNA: TGTGCCAGCAGCTTGGCTAGCGGCTACGAGCAGTACTTC.

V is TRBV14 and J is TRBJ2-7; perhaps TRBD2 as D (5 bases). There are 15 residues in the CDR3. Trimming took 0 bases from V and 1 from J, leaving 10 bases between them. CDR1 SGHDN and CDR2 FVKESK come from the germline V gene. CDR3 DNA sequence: TGTGCCAGCAGCCAAGATAGAGGAGGTTCCTACGAGCAGTACTTC. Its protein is CASSQDRGGSYEQYF.

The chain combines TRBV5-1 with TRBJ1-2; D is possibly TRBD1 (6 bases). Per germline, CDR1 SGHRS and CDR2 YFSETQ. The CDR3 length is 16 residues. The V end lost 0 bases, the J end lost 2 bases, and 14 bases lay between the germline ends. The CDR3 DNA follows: TGCGCCAGCAGCTTGGGTTTGGGGGCGGTAAACTATGGCTACACCTTC. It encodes CASSLGLGAVNYGYTF. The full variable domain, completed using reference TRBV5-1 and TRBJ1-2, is KAGVTQTPRYLIKTRGQQVTLSCSPISGHRSVSWYQQTPGQGLQFLFEYFSETQRNKGNFPGRFSGRQFSNSRSEMNVSTLELGDSALYLCASSLGLGAVNYGYTFGSGTRLTVV.

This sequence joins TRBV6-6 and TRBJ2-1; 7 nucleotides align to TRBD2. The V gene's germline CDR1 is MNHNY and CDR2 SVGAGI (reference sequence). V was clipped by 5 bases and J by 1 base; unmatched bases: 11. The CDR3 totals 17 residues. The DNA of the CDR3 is TGTGCCAGCAGTCCTAACATTGGGGGAGGGTCCTACAATGAGCAGTTCTTC. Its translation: CASSPNIGGGSYNEQFF.

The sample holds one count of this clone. CDR3 residues: CASSETGQGIGSPLHF. CDR3 DNA sequence: TGTGCCAGCAGTGAGACGGGACAGGGGATAGGGTCACCCCTCCACTTT. The chain joins TRBV6-1 to TRBJ1-6; 10 nucleotides line up with TRBD1. Per the germline V gene, CDR1 is MNHNS and CDR2 is SASEGT. After removal of 3 bases from V and 10 bases from J, the junction contained 9 bases not matched to a gene. CDR3 length: 16 residues.

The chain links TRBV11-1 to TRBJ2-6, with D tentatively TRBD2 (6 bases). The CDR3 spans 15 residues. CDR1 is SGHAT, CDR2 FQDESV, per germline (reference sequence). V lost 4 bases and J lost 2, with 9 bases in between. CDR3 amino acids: CASSSTGAGANVLTF. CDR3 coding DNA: TGTGCCAGCAGCTCGACGGGGGCTGGGGCCAACGTCCTGACTTTC. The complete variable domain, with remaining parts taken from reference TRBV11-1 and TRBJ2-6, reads EAEVAQSPRYKITEKSQAVAFWCDPISGHATLYWYRQILGQGPELLVQFQDESVVDDSQLPKDRFSAERLKGVDSTLKIQPAELGDSAMYLCASSSTGAGANVLTFGAGSRLTVL.

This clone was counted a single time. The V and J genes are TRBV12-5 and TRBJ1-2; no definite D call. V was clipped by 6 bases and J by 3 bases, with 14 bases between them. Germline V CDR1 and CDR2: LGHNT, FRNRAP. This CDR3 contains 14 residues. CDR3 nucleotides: TGTGCTAGTGGCTTGACGGCGGGAGACTATGGCTACACCTTC. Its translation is CASGLTAGDYGYTF.